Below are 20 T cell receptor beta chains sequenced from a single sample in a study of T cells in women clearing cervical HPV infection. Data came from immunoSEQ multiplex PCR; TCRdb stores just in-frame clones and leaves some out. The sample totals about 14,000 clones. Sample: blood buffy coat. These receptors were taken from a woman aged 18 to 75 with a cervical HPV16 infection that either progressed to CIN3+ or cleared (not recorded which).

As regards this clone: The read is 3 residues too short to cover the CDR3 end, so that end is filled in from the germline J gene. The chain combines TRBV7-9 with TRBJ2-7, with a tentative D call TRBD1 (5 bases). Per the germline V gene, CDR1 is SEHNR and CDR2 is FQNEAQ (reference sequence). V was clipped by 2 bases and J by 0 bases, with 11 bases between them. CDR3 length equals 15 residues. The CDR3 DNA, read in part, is TGTGCCAGCAGCTTAAGGGGTCAGGGCTCCTACGAG. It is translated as CASSLRGQGSYE. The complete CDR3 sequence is CASSLRGQGSYEQYF.

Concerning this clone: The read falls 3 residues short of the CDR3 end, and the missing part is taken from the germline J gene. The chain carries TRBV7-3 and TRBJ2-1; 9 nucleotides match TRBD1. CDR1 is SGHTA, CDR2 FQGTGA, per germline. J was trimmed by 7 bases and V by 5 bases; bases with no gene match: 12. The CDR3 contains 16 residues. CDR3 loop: CASSEQGQGYINEQFF. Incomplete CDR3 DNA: TGTGCCAGCAGCGAACAGGGACAGGGTTATATTAATGAG.

The covered CDR3 bases are TGTGCCAGCAGCTTCCTAGGCCAGAAAGAGACC. The encoded protein is CASSFLGQKET. The CDR3 in full is CASSFLGQKETQYF. The V gene is TRBV5-5, the J gene TRBJ2-5, with D uncertain. The CDR3 goes on 3 residues after the read ends, and that part is filled in from the germline J gene. Between the trimmed V and J ends, which lost 2 bases and 3 bases, there was a span of 11 bases. Germline CDR1 SGHKS, CDR2 YYEKEE (reference sequence). This CDR3 is built from 14 residues.

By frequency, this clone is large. The sequenced part of the CDR3 DNA is TGTGCCAGCAGCGAGGGACTAAGCACCGGGGAG. It codes for CASSEGLSTGE. The CDR3 in full is CASSEGLSTGELFF. The gene calls are TRBV7-9 and TRBJ2-2; 7 bases align to TRBD2. The read terminates 3 residues ahead of where the CDR3 ends, so the germline J gene completes it. From germline, CDR1 is SEHNR and CDR2 FQNEAQ (reference sequence). This CDR3 is built from 14 residues. Trimming removed 5 bases from V and 4 bases from J; junction bases left unmatched: 4.

CDR3 residues: CASSPGTGWGGYTF. CDR3 DNA (partial): TGTGCCAGCAGCCCCGGGACAGGGTGGGGTGGC. The chain links TRBV5-5 to TRBJ1-2; 9 nucleotides agree with TRBD1. The read terminates 3 residues ahead of where the CDR3 ends, so the germline J gene completes it. This CDR3 has 14 residues. Losses at the gene ends were 4 bases for V and 7 bases for J; bases not matched to a gene: 8. Germline V gives CDR1 SGHKS, CDR2 YYEKEE (reference sequence).

The sequenced part of the CDR3 DNA is TGTGCCAGTAGTCCTGACAGCCGTTCGACG. As protein: CASSPDSRST. The CDR3 in its entirety is CASSPDSRSTQYF. J is TRBJ2-3 and V is TRBV19; D might be TRBD1 (5 bases). The read halts 3 residues ahead of the CDR3 end, with the missing end drawn from the germline J gene. The CDR3 is 13 residues long. CDR1 and CDR2 from the germline V gene are LNHDA and SQIVND (reference sequence).

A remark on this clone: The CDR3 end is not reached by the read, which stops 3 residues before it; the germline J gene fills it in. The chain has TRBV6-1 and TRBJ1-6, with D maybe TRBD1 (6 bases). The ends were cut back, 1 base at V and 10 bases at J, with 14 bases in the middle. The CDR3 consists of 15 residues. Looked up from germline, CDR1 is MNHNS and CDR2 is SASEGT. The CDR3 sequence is CASSEGVGAWSPLHF. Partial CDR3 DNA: TGTGCCAGCAGTGAAGGGGTGGGGGCTTGGTCACCC.

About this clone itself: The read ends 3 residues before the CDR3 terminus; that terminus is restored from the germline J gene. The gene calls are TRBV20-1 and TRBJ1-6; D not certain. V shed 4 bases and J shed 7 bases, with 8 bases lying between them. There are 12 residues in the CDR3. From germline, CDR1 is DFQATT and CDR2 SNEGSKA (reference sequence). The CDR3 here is CSATTGNSPLHF. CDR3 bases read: TGCAGTGCTACGACCGGGAATTCACCC.

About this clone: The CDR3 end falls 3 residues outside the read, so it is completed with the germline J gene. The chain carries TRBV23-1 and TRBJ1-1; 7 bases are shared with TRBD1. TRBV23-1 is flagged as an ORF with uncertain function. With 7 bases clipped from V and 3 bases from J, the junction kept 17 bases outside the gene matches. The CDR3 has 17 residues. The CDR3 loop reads CASKVVTGRGLYTEAFF. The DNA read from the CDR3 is TGCGCCAGCAAGGTCGTGACAGGGAGAGGGCTCTACACTGAA.

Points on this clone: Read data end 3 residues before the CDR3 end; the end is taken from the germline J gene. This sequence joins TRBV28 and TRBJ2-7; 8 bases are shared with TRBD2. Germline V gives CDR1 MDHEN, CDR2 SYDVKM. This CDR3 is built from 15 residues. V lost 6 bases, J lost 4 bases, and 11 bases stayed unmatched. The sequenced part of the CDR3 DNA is TGTGCCAGCAGCCCCGGGGGGGTGCTTCGGTACGAG. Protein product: CASSPGGVLRYE. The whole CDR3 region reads CASSPGGVLRYEQYF.

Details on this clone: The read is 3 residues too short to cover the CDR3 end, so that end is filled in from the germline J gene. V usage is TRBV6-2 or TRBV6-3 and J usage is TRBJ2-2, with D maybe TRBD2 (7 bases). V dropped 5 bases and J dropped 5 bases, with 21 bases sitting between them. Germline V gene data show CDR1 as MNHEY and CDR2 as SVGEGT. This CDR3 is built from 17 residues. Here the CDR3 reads CASSHAVGGGGTGELFF. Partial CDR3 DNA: TGTGCCAGCAGTCACGCGGTCGGAGGGGGGGGAACCGGGGAG.

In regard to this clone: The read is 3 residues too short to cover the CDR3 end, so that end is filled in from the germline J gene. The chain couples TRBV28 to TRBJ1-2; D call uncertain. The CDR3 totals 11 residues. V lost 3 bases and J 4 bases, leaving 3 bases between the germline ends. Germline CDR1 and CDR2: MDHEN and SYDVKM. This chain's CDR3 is CASSFGYGYTF. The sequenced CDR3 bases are TGTGCCAGCAGTTTCGGCTATGGC.

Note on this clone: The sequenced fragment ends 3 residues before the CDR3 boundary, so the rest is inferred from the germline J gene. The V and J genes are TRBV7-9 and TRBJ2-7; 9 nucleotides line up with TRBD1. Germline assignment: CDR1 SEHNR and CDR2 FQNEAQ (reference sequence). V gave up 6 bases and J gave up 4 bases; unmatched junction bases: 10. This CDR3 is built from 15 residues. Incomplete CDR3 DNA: TGTGCCAGCAGTTCCTCCGGGACAGGGCCTTACGAG. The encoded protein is CASSSSGTGPYE. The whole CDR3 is CASSSSGTGPYEQYF.

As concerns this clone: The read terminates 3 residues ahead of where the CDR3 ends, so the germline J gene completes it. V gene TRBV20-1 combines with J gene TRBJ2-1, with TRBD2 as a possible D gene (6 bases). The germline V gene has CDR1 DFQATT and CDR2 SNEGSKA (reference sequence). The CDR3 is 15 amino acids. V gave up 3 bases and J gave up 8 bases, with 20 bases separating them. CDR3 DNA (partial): TGCAGTGCTAGTGTTGGCCGGATCCGGAGGGATGAG. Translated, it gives CSASVGRIRRDE. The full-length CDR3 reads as CSASVGRIRRDEQFF.

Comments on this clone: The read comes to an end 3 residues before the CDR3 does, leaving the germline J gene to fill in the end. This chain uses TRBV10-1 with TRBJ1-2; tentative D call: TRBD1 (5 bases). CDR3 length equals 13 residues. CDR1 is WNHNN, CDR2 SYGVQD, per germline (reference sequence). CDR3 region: CASRAGIRDTYTF. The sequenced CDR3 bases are TGCGCCAGCAGGGCAGGGATTCGAGATACC.

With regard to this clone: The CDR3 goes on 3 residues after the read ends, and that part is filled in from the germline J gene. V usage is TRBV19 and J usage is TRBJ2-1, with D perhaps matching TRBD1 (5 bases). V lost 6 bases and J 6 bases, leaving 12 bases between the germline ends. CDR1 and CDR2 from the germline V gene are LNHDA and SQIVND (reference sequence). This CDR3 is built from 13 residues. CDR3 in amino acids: CASSPQAINEQFF. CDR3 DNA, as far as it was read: TGTGCCAGTAGCCCACAGGCGATCAATGAG.

CDR3 sequence: CASSVEPGQYYEQYF. The part of the CDR3 DNA that was read is TGTGCCAGCAGTGTGGAACCGGGACAGTACTACGAG. This sequence joins TRBV6-1 and TRBJ2-7; 7 bases are a match to TRBD1. The sequenced fragment ends 3 residues before the CDR3 boundary, so the rest is inferred from the germline J gene. There are 15 residues in the CDR3. Germline V gene data show CDR1 as MNHNS and CDR2 as SASEGT. The junction had 9 bases not matched to a gene; V was cut back by 4 bases and J by 3 bases.

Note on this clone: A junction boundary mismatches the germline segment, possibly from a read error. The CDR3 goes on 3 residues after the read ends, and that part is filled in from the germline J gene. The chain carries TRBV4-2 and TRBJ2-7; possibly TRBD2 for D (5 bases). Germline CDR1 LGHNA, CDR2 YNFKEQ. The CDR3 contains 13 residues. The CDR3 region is CASSPGLSYEQYF. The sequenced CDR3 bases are TGCGCCAGCAGCCCCGGACTGTCCTACGAG.

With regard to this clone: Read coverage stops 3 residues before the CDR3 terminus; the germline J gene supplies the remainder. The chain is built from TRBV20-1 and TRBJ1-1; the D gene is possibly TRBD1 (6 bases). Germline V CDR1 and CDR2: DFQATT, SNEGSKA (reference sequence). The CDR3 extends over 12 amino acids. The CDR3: CSVPLEGGEAFF. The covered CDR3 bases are TGCAGTGTACCCCTTGAGGGGGGGGAA.

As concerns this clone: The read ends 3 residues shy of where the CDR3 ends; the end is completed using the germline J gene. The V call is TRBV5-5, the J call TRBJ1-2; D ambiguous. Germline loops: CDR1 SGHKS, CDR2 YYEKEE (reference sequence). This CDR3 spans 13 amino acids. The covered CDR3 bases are TGTGCCAGCAGCTTGCCCGGGGAAGCTACT. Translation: CASSLPGEAT. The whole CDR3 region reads CASSLPGEATYTF.